This is a list of T cell receptor beta chains from one sample in a study of blood T cell repertoires in COVID-19. The assay was immunoSEQ multiplex PCR, and TCRdb's table has in-frame clones only and misses some. The sample shows about 160,000 clones, 60% to 80% of them seen only once. The sequenced sample consisted of peripheral blood. All receptors derive from a man aged 65 to 79 with acute or convalescent COVID-19. Both conserved end residues are trimmed from each CDR3.

TRBV5-4 ASSLVATGYEQY
TRBV12-3/TRBV12-4 ASSLRGYYGYT
TRBV10-3 ATSREIGDTQY
TRBV29-1 STSGLAYNEQF
TRBV19 ASSIERGQTEAF
TRBV6-4 ASSEQFRLVGLLAKNIQY
TRBV7-6 ASNPTSGSTGELF
TRBV5-4 ASSLGQPRRAEAF
TRBV28 ASSLEQGNYGYT
TRBV5-1 ASKSSTGYSGANVLT
TRBV2 ASSAEGTGYEQY
TRBV5-6 ASSLSERNTEAF
TRBV11-3 ASSLREGGNTIY
TRBV9 ASSLAGGMNTEAF
TRBV3-1/TRBV3-2 ASSQGPRTEAF
TRBV19 ASRVRRRGTGELF
TRBV5-1 ASSLFGGATGELF
TRBV18 ASSPQYQSYEQY
TRBV2 ASSLAGTGRGYT
TRBV6-5 ASRGAHSMNTEAF
TRBV9 ASSVPGGRASKYQETQY
TRBV7-9 ASSSYRGNNSPLH
TRBV21-1 ASSKETPTENTEAF
TRBV11-2 ASSLGLQETQY
TRBV27 ASSLTGGDTQY
TRBV4-3 ASSQGQGNEKLF
TRBV12-5 ASGLVLGGPNSPLH
TRBV6-6 ASSGATTDTQY
TRBV5-4 ASRKGGQLNTEAF
TRBV24-1 ATSEGQGVNTEAF
TRBV7-2 ASSAEMNTEAF
TRBV6-1 ASSEPGQGFYGYT
TRBV7-7 ASSLSLDTGELF
TRBV16 ASSRSGAYEQY
TRBV27 ASSLWSGDEQY
TRBV25-1 ASRTDWNTEAF
TRBV12-3/TRBV12-4 ASSLQNEKLF
TRBV15 ATSGLGGQAETQY
TRBV18 ASSPSSFRRGGPYEQY
TRBV18 ASSPLFSGGPSRYGYT
TRBV24-1 ATSEGQGTPGANVLT
TRBV2 ASGLGEPMGETQY
TRBV4-3 ASSQGYGTSGSTAYNEQF
TRBV6-1 ASSDPGRGSYNSPLH
TRBV10-3 AISERRNEQF
TRBV7-6 ASSPGGRQYEQY
TRBV4-3 ASSQGAFQITSPLH
TRBV6-4 ASSLRLAGGEQF
TRBV7-8 ASSFAGGAAAYNEQF
TRBV4-3 ASSPSSLAGAYNEQF
TRBV6-5 ASSYSIGVNTEAF
TRBV5-1 ASSGEGHPESEQY
TRBV5-4 ASSFPGGMNTEAF
TRBV24-1 ATSAGLAGGPSLDEQF
TRBV6-5 ASSYSGGGVDTEAF
TRBV28 ASSSPPGQGDTEAF
TRBV6-5 ASTPGGQGGTEAF
TRBV5-8 ASSFRTANSGYT
TRBV5-5 ASSLHGEGTDTQY
TRBV10-3 AISESELIGEGYT